Shown below are 29 T cell receptor beta chains from a single sample sequenced in a study of human CD8 memory T cell subsets. By UMI-labeled 5' RACE, the TCR beta libraries were made. From its re-call of the 5' RACE reads, TCRdb lists each CDR3 protein once, without DNA. In total, the table holds about 5,500 distinct CDR3 sequences. Material for sequencing was CD8+ T cells from PBMCs. These receptors all come from a human donor in good health.

The J gene is TRBJ2-5, the V gene TRBV7-6; the TCRdb D gene call, TRBD2, has no DNA to confirm it. The germline V gene has CDR1 SGHVS and CDR2 FNYEAQ. The CDR3 is 16 amino acids. CDR3 sequence: CASRPLAGGPMETQYF.

CDR3 in amino acids: CASGGDRETQYF. The chain is built from TRBV6-6 and TRBJ2-5; TCRdb reports TRBD1, a call that lacks DNA to check it against. The CDR3 totals 12 residues. Germline V CDR1 and CDR2: MNHNY, SVGAGI (reference sequence).

By frequency, this clonotype is medium-sized. The chain joins TRBV7-9 to TRBJ2-1; TCRdb selects TRBD1, and the lack of DNA leaves this call unchecked. CDR3 length equals 11 residues. The V gene's germline CDR1 is SEHNR and CDR2 FQNEAQ (reference sequence). CDR3 amino acids: CASTQGSEQFF.

V gene TRBV19 combines with J gene TRBJ2-2. The CDR3 contains 12 residues. Germline V gene data show CDR1 as LNHDA and CDR2 as SQIVND (reference sequence). The CDR3 is CASMQDTGELFF.

The gene calls are TRBV29-1 and TRBJ1-2; the TCRdb D gene call, TRBD1, has no DNA to confirm it. The germline V gene encodes CDR1 SQVTM and CDR2 ANQGSEA. The CDR3 runs 12 residues. CDR3: CSVAGVWYGYTF.

V usage is TRBV7-9 and J usage is TRBJ2-2; TCRdb lists TRBD1, though no DNA is available to test this call. From germline, CDR1 is SEHNR and CDR2 FQNEAQ (reference sequence). There are 15 residues in the CDR3. The CDR3 loop is CASSLEVSGLGELFF.

V is TRBV4-3 and J is TRBJ2-7; the TCRdb D gene call, TRBD2, has no DNA to confirm it. The CDR3 contains 16 residues. Germline lookup yields CDR1 LGHNA and CDR2 YSLEER. The chain's CDR3 is CASSQGGIAGGYEQYF.

The chain joins TRBV12-3 or TRBV12-4 to TRBJ2-3; with no DNA, the TCRdb D assignment of TRBD2 cannot be verified. This CDR3 is 15 amino acids long. The CDR3 region is CASSPSQRSTDTQYF.

The gene calls are TRBV5-1 and TRBJ2-1; TCRdb outputs TRBD2, but without DNA this stays unchecked. The V gene's germline CDR1 is SGHRS and CDR2 YFSETQ. CDR3 length equals 14 residues. CDR3 sequence reads: CASSWTGEPNEQFF.

This chain connects TRBV5-6 to TRBJ2-2; no DNA is available, so the TRBD2 call from TCRdb remains unchecked. In germline, CDR1 is SGHDT, CDR2 YYEEEE. This CDR3 region has 15 residues. The CDR3: CASIQIGGDTGELFF.

In terms of frequency, this clonotype is medium-sized. This chain joins TRBV28 and TRBJ2-1; the TCRdb D gene call, TRBD2, has no DNA to confirm it. CDR3 length: 16 amino acids. Germline V gene data show CDR1 as MDHEN and CDR2 as SYDVKM. CDR3 sequence reads: CASSRDSGSTYNEQFF.

V usage is TRBV6-2 or TRBV6-3 and J usage is TRBJ2-1; TCRdb's D call, TRBD1, is unchecked because there is no DNA. Germline V CDR1 and CDR2: MNHEY, SVGEGT. The CDR3 has 15 amino acids. This CDR3 is CASSSRDRYSNEQFF.

The V and J genes are TRBV28 and TRBJ2-3; absent DNA, TCRdb's TRBD2 call cannot be checked. The CDR3 runs 16 residues. Germline CDR1 and CDR2: MDHEN and SYDVKM. CDR3 in amino acids: CASRGQREESTDTQYF.

This clonotype is medium-sized by frequency. This CDR3 reads CASSLRVYNEQFF. The genes are TRBV4-1 and TRBJ2-1. This CDR3 is built from 13 residues. CDR1 is MGHRA and CDR2 is YSYEKL in the germline V gene.

V gene TRBV6-2 or TRBV6-3 combines with J gene TRBJ1-1; with no DNA, the TCRdb D assignment of TRBD1 cannot be verified. The CDR3 length is 15 residues. Germline values: CDR1 MNHEY, CDR2 SVGEGT. CDR3 in amino acids: CASSYPQSANTEAFF.

In terms of frequency, this clonotype is medium-sized (0.01 to 0.1%). The chain recombines TRBV25-1 with TRBJ2-2; the D call from TCRdb, TRBD2, cannot be confirmed without DNA. CDR3 length equals 15 residues. Germline lookup yields CDR1 MGHDK and CDR2 SYGVNS. CDR3 loop: CASSEALAGAGELFF.

The rearrangement links TRBV10-3 to TRBJ1-1; TCRdb's assignment of TRBD1 cannot be checked, as there is no DNA. This CDR3 is built from 13 residues. Germline assignment: CDR1 ENHRY and CDR2 SYGVKD. CDR3 residues: CATLRKGDTEAFF.

By frequency, this clonotype registers medium-sized. The rearrangement uses TRBV5-6 and TRBJ1-1; TCRdb lists TRBD1, though no DNA is available to test this call. Looked up from germline, CDR1 is SGHDT and CDR2 is YYEEEE. This CDR3 is 14 amino acids long. This CDR3 is CASSLEGWDTEAFF.

The V call is TRBV28, the J call TRBJ1-5. The CDR3 has 15 residues. Germline V gene lookup returns CDR1 MDHEN and CDR2 SYDVKM. CDR3 in amino acids: CASSRYGGANQPQHF.

This chain links TRBV7-8 with TRBJ2-1; TCRdb gives TRBD2 as the D gene, but with no DNA this cannot be confirmed. Germline assignment: CDR1 SGHVS and CDR2 FQNEAQ. CDR3 length: 16 amino acids. The CDR3 spells CASSLIGLAGVNEQFF.

The chain couples TRBV6-2 or TRBV6-3 to TRBJ2-7; TCRdb's D call of TRBD2 is untestable without DNA. This CDR3 region has 13 residues. CDR1 MNHEY and CDR2 SVGEGT come from the germline V gene. The CDR3 sequence: CASGLALSYEQYF.

This clonotype is labeled medium-sized based on frequency. The chain is built from TRBV5-5 and TRBJ2-4. The germline V gene has CDR1 SGHKS and CDR2 YYEKEE (reference sequence). The CDR3 runs 14 residues. CDR3 protein: CASSPSDGKNIQYF.

The chain employs TRBV25-1 and TRBJ2-1; TCRdb lists TRBD2, though no DNA is available to test this call. CDR1 MGHDK and CDR2 SYGVNS come from the germline V gene. The CDR3 is 14 amino acids. The CDR3 loop is CASSETLASDEQFF.

This clonotype shows up as medium-sized by frequency. The CDR3: CASSLGSGGDNEQFF. This chain joins TRBV11-2 and TRBJ2-1; TCRdb picks TRBD2, but there is no DNA to check that call. Germline CDR1 and CDR2: SGHAT and FQNNGV. This CDR3 is built from 15 residues.

By frequency, this clonotype registers medium-sized. The chain employs TRBV4-1 and TRBJ2-3. The germline CDR1 and CDR2 sequences are MGHRA and YSYEKL. There are 15 residues in the CDR3. The CDR3 region is CASSSRPDRTDTQYF.

This clonotype ranks as medium-sized in terms of frequency. This chain uses TRBV6-5 with TRBJ1-2; the TCRdb D gene call, TRBD1, has no DNA to confirm it. The CDR3 extends over 14 amino acids. Germline CDR1 reads MNHEY; CDR2 reads SVGAGI. CDR3 sequence reads: CASSRQGGSDGYTF.

Measured by frequency, this clonotype is large. The rearrangement joins TRBV28 to TRBJ2-7; lacking DNA, the TRBD1 call made by TCRdb goes unchecked. Germline V gene lookup returns CDR1 MDHEN and CDR2 SYDVKM. This CDR3 is 16 amino acids long. CDR3 amino acids: CASSLPGTGGTYEQYF.

The chain carries TRBV9 and TRBJ1-6. Germline lookup yields CDR1 SGDLS and CDR2 YYNGEE. The CDR3 has 15 amino acids. CDR3 sequence: CASSVDTNRNSPLHF.

The rearrangement uses TRBV28 and TRBJ2-2; TCRdb's D call of TRBD2 is untestable without DNA. Looked up from germline, CDR1 is MDHEN and CDR2 is SYDVKM. The CDR3 covers 16 residues. Here the CDR3 reads CASSLLASGSPGELFF. Full variable domain (missing parts from reference TRBV28 and TRBJ2-2): DVKVTQSSRYLVKRTGEKVFLECVQDMDHENMFWYRQDPGLGLRLIYFSYDVKMKEKGDIPEGYSVSREKKERFSLILESASTNQTSMYLCASSLLASGSPGELFFGEGSRLTVL.